This is a list of T cell receptor beta chains from one sample in a study of CD8 T cells in ankylosing spondylitis. TCRdb re-analysed the 5' RACE reads in MiXCR, keeping a single row per CDR3 protein. The sample records 750,000 to 850,000 distinct CDR3 sequences, roughly 10% being singletons. Material: blood, either unsorted or a sorted T cell fraction (not recorded which). These receptors were taken from a male donor with ankylosing spondylitis. Both conserved end residues are part of each CDR3. D genes are given only for firm matches. Size is omitted from some rows. Given values are once, few, many or a class for expanded clones.

d_gene: -; abundance: many; v_gene: TRBV5-1; j_gene: TRBJ1-3; CDR3aa: CASSLIPEGNTIYF; CDR3nt: TGCGCCAGCAGCTTGATACCGGAGGGAAACACCATATATTTT
d_gene: TRBD1; abundance: few; v_gene: TRBV7-7; j_gene: TRBJ1-1; CDR3aa: CASSLAGGGEGNTEAFF; CDR3nt: TGTGCTAGCAGCTTAGCAGGGGGCGGCGAAGGGAACACTGAAGCTTTCTTT
d_gene: TRBD1; abundance: few; v_gene: TRBV5-1; j_gene: TRBJ1-1; CDR3aa: CASSSDRGPTEAFF; CDR3nt: TGCGCCAGCAGCTCCGACAGGGGGCCGACTGAAGCTTTCTTT
d_gene: -; abundance: -; v_gene: TRBV4-3; j_gene: TRBJ2-3; CDR3aa: CASSQASDGTDTQYF; CDR3nt: TGCGCCAGCAGCCAAGCCAGTGATGGCACAGATACGCAGTATTTT
d_gene: -; abundance: few; v_gene: TRBV3-1; j_gene: TRBJ1-1; CDR3aa: CASSPDWGLNTEAFF; CDR3nt: TGTGCCAGCAGCCCAGATTGGGGACTGAACACTGAAGCTTTCTTT
d_gene: -; abundance: -; v_gene: TRBV6-5; j_gene: TRBJ1-6; CDR3aa: CASSYSPSGNSPLHF; CDR3nt: TGTGCCAGCAGTTACTCCCCAAGCGGTAATTCACCCCTCCACTTT
d_gene: -; abundance: once; v_gene: TRBV24-1; j_gene: TRBJ2-5; CDR3aa: CATSGQVGQETQYF; CDR3nt: TGTGCCACCAGTGGACAGGTTGGGCAAGAGACCCAGTACTTC
d_gene: -; abundance: -; v_gene: TRBV2; j_gene: TRBJ1-2; CDR3aa: CASSFEVHGYTF; CDR3nt: TGTGCCAGCAGTTTCGAAGTTCATGGCTACACCTTC
d_gene: -; abundance: few; v_gene: TRBV5-1; j_gene: TRBJ1-6; CDR3aa: CASSLGGAPSLHF; CDR3nt: TGCGCCAGCAGCTTGGGGGGGGCGCCTTCCCTCCACTTT
d_gene: TRBD2; abundance: -; v_gene: TRBV10-1; j_gene: TRBJ2-7; CDR3aa: CASSGGLAGSGYEQYF; CDR3nt: TGCGCCAGCAGTGGAGGACTAGCGGGATCCGGGTACGAGCAGTACTTC
d_gene: TRBD2; abundance: few; v_gene: TRBV4-3; j_gene: TRBJ2-7; CDR3aa: CASSQVASGGYEQYF; CDR3nt: TGCGCCAGCAGCCAAGTTGCTAGCGGAGGGTACGAGCAGTACTTC
d_gene: -; abundance: few; v_gene: TRBV6-1; j_gene: TRBJ2-6; CDR3aa: CASLGGVSGANVLTF; CDR3nt: TGTGCCAGCTTAGGTGGTGTCTCTGGGGCCAACGTCCTGACTTTC
d_gene: -; abundance: few; v_gene: TRBV4-2; j_gene: TRBJ1-4; CDR3aa: CASSQVRSPGLLFF; CDR3nt: TGTGCCAGCAGCCAAGTACGATCCCCAGGTTTACTGTTTTTT
d_gene: TRBD2; abundance: many; v_gene: TRBV5-6; j_gene: TRBJ2-3; CDR3aa: CASSFVAGAADTQYF; CDR3nt: TGTGCCAGCAGCTTTGTAGCGGGGGCTGCAGATACGCAGTATTTT
d_gene: -; abundance: few; v_gene: TRBV6-1; j_gene: TRBJ2-3; CDR3aa: CASKSVADTQYF; CDR3nt: TGTGCCAGCAAGAGTGTGGCAGATACGCAGTATTTT
d_gene: -; abundance: many; v_gene: TRBV7-2; j_gene: TRBJ2-1; CDR3aa: CASSSISYTHEQFF; CDR3nt: TGTGCCAGCAGCTCTATATCATACACTCATGAGCAGTTCTTC
d_gene: TRBD1; abundance: -; v_gene: TRBV20-1; j_gene: TRBJ2-7; CDR3aa: CSAAPIPGQASSSSYEQYF; CDR3nt: TGCAGTGCTGCGCCAATCCCGGGACAGGCGTCGAGTTCCTCCTACGAGCAGTACTTC
d_gene: -; abundance: -; v_gene: TRBV12-3/TRBV12-4; j_gene: TRBJ1-5; CDR3aa: CASSPGVGGQPQHF; CDR3nt: TGTGCCAGCAGTCCAGGGGTGGGTGGTCAGCCCCAGCATTTT
d_gene: -; abundance: -; v_gene: TRBV15; j_gene: TRBJ1-4; CDR3aa: CATSREYWGKLFF; CDR3nt: TGTGCCACCAGCAGAGAGTATTGGGGGAAACTGTTTTTT
d_gene: -; abundance: many; v_gene: TRBV20-1; j_gene: TRBJ2-5; CDR3aa: CSATVGTQETQYF; CDR3nt: TGCAGTGCAACCGTAGGAACTCAAGAGACCCAGTACTTC
d_gene: -; abundance: many; v_gene: TRBV15; j_gene: TRBJ2-2; CDR3aa: CATKGVNTGELFF; CDR3nt: TGTGCCACCAAGGGGGTTAACACCGGGGAGCTGTTTTTT
d_gene: TRBD2; abundance: -; v_gene: TRBV5-1; j_gene: TRBJ2-5; CDR3aa: CASSFGPGGQETQYF; CDR3nt: TGCGCCAGCAGCTTTGGCCCGGGGGGCCAAGAGACCCAGTACTTC
d_gene: -; abundance: few; v_gene: TRBV7-2; j_gene: TRBJ1-6; CDR3aa: CASSVTIAGTAPLHF; CDR3nt: TGTGCCAGCAGCGTCACCATCGCCGGGACGGCACCCCTCCACTTT
d_gene: -; abundance: -; v_gene: TRBV5-1; j_gene: TRBJ2-4; CDR3aa: CASSLVFRGPKNIQYF; CDR3nt: TGCGCCAGCAGCTTGGTTTTCCGGGGGCCCAAAAACATTCAGTACTTC
d_gene: TRBD1; abundance: -; v_gene: TRBV20-1; j_gene: TRBJ2-7; CDR3aa: CSAGGNFYEQYF; CDR3nt: TGCAGCGCAGGGGGCAACTTTTACGAGCAGTACTTC
d_gene: -; abundance: -; v_gene: TRBV10-3; j_gene: TRBJ2-7; CDR3aa: CAIGGDRYEQYF; CDR3nt: TGTGCCATCGGGGGGGACAGGTACGAGCAGTACTTC
d_gene: TRBD1; abundance: few; v_gene: TRBV30; j_gene: TRBJ1-2; CDR3aa: CAWSRPDRERGGYTF; CDR3nt: TGTGCCTGGAGTCGACCGGACAGGGAACGGGGTGGCTACACCTTC
d_gene: -; abundance: -; v_gene: TRBV11-1; j_gene: TRBJ2-6; CDR3aa: CASSLAGWGTLSGANVLTF; CDR3nt: TGTGCCAGCAGCTTAGCGGGGTGGGGGACCCTCTCTGGGGCCAACGTCCTGACTTTC
d_gene: -; abundance: few; v_gene: TRBV10-3; j_gene: TRBJ2-3; CDR3aa: CAISPSASTDTQYF; CDR3nt: TGTGCCATCAGTCCTAGCGCTTCCACAGATACGCAGTATTTT
d_gene: -; abundance: many; v_gene: TRBV5-1; j_gene: TRBJ2-1; CDR3aa: CASSYMDPSGDEQFF; CDR3nt: TGCGCCAGCAGCTACATGGACCCGTCTGGCGATGAGCAGTTCTTC
d_gene: -; abundance: -; v_gene: TRBV20-1; j_gene: TRBJ1-1; CDR3aa: CSARPVMNTEAFF; CDR3nt: TGCAGTGCTAGACCGGTCATGAACACTGAAGCTTTCTTT
d_gene: TRBD1; abundance: few; v_gene: TRBV12-3/TRBV12-4; j_gene: TRBJ2-5; CDR3aa: CASSLFRGQGGETQYF; CDR3nt: TGTGCCAGCAGCTTGTTTCGGGGACAGGGAGGTGAGACCCAGTACTTC
d_gene: -; abundance: few; v_gene: TRBV6-5; j_gene: TRBJ2-7; CDR3aa: CASTGNSYEQYF; CDR3nt: TGTGCCAGCACCGGGAACTCCTACGAGCAGTACTTC
d_gene: -; abundance: many; v_gene: TRBV5-1; j_gene: TRBJ1-1; CDR3aa: CASRLRGPLDSAFF; CDR3nt: TGCGCCAGCAGATTACGAGGACCGCTGGACAGTGCTTTCTTT
d_gene: -; abundance: many; v_gene: TRBV5-6; j_gene: TRBJ1-5; CDR3aa: CASSPGQYQPQHF; CDR3nt: TGTGCCAGCAGCCCAGGACAATATCAGCCCCAGCATTTT
d_gene: -; abundance: many; v_gene: TRBV5-5; j_gene: TRBJ2-1; CDR3aa: CASSLGPYGNEQFF; CDR3nt: TGTGCCAGCAGCTTGGGACCGTATGGCAATGAGCAGTTCTTC
d_gene: TRBD1; abundance: -; v_gene: TRBV12-3/TRBV12-4; j_gene: TRBJ1-6; CDR3aa: CASRPTGENSPLHF; CDR3nt: TGTGCCAGCAGGCCAACAGGGGAAAATTCACCCCTCCACTTT
d_gene: TRBD1; abundance: many; v_gene: TRBV5-4; j_gene: TRBJ2-2; CDR3aa: CASSLGGTGGTGELFF; CDR3nt: TGTGCCAGCAGCTTGGGTGGGACAGGGGGCACCGGGGAGCTGTTTTTT
d_gene: TRBD1; abundance: -; v_gene: TRBV10-3; j_gene: TRBJ1-1; CDR3aa: CAIRDRVILNTEAFF; CDR3nt: TGTGCCATCAGGGACAGGGTGATCTTGAACACTGAAGCTTTCTTT
d_gene: TRBD2; abundance: many; v_gene: TRBV7-9; j_gene: TRBJ2-1; CDR3aa: CASSLVSGRFYNEQFF; CDR3nt: TGTGCCAGCAGCTTAGTTAGCGGGAGGTTCTACAATGAGCAGTTCTTC
d_gene: -; abundance: many; v_gene: TRBV7-3; j_gene: TRBJ2-5; CDR3aa: CASSLSPFETQYF; CDR3nt: TGTGCCAGCAGCTTAAGTCCCTTCGAGACCCAGTACTTC
d_gene: -; abundance: -; v_gene: TRBV5-1; j_gene: TRBJ1-1; CDR3aa: CASSLLGRGDTEAFF; CDR3nt: TGCGCCAGCAGCTTGCTAGGCCGGGGGGACACTGAAGCTTTCTTT
d_gene: TRBD1; abundance: -; v_gene: TRBV6-1; j_gene: TRBJ2-7; CDR3aa: CASRSAPGQSSYEQYF; CDR3nt: TGTGCCAGCAGATCCGCTCCGGGACAGAGCTCCTACGAGCAGTACTTC
d_gene: TRBD1; abundance: few; v_gene: TRBV5-1; j_gene: TRBJ2-1; CDR3aa: CASSSRDRIIDEQFF; CDR3nt: TGCGCCAGCAGCTCGCGGGACAGGATTATCGATGAGCAGTTCTTC
d_gene: TRBD1; abundance: many; v_gene: TRBV20-1; j_gene: TRBJ1-2; CDR3aa: CSASEGANYGYTF; CDR3nt: TGCAGTGCAAGCGAGGGGGCGAACTATGGCTACACCTTC